The present T cell receptor beta chain was sequenced within a study of T-cell memory formation after mild COVID-19. Study in general: Most TCR clusters belonged to a single donor.

J lost 5 bases, V lost 5 bases, and 3 bases had no gene match. The germline V gene encodes CDR1 SGHAT and CDR2 FQNNGV. There are 13 residues in the CDR3. With constant-segment primers, 5'RACE yielded cDNA libraries of TCR alpha and TCR beta that carried sample barcodes and UMIs. TCRdb analysed the 5' RACE reads with MiXCR anew, one entry per CDR3 protein. The table includes over 120,000 distinct CDR3 sequences, under 30% detected once. Overall study findings and caveats: Cross-reactive memory apparently joined, as some responding clones appeared in pre-infection memory. Nothing confirmed that second-wave clones peaking on day 37 were specific for SARS-CoV-2.

With regard to this clonotype: Its antigen is still unknown.

J is TRBJ2-7 and V is TRBV11-2; 10 nucleotides line up with TRBD1. The sequencing input was PBMCs or a T cell subset sorted from them (not recorded which). This sequence originates from an adult woman who had mild COVID-19 (a few samples of this study predate the infection). Cell type and time point are not known. The CDR3, as DNA: TGTGCCAGCAGCCCCGGGACAGGGGACGAGCAGTACTTC. It specifies CASSPGTGDEQYF. Complete variable domain (other parts from reference TRBV11-2 and TRBJ2-7): EAGVAQSPRYKIIEKRQSVAFWCNPISGHATLYWYQQILGQGPKLLIQFQNNGVVDDSQLPKDRFSAERLKGVDSTLKIQPAKLEDSAVYLCASSPGTGDEQYFGPGTRLTVT.